One sample yielded the 3 T cell receptor beta chains listed below, sequenced in a study of T cell responses to AZD1222 COVID-19 vaccine. Sequenced by immunoSEQ multiplex PCR; TCRdb stores in-frame clones only, minus some. The table has nearly 100,000 clones, about 88% seen once. The material sequenced was peripheral blood, taken on day 0 of AZD1222 vaccination. The receptors come from an adult in good health.

This chain uses TRBV7-9 with TRBJ2-1; TRBD2 matches at 8 bases. V dropped 6 bases and J dropped 1; count of bases not matched to a gene: 8. The CDR3 loop spans 16 amino acids. Germline loops: CDR1 SEHNR, CDR2 FQNEAQ (reference sequence). The CDR3 DNA reads as TGTGCCAGCAGTCCTCTCGCGGGGGGTTCCTACAATGAGCAGTTCTTC. This sequence encodes CASSPLAGGSYNEQFF.

This chain uses TRBV10-2 with TRBJ1-6; TRBD1 might be the D (6 bases). Germline CDR1 is WSHSY and CDR2 is SAAADI. Trimming left V 1 base short and J 8 bases short, with 6 bases between. The CDR3 is made up of 13 amino acids. The CDR3 nucleotides are TGCGCCAGCAGTGAGTACAGGGATTCACCCCTCCACTTT. This translates into CASSEYRDSPLHF.

This rearrangement joins TRBV28 to TRBJ2-1, with D possibly being TRBD1 (6 bases). V was trimmed by 5 bases and J by 7 bases, leaving 15 bases between them. The CDR3 has 14 residues. The V gene's germline CDR1 is MDHEN and CDR2 SYDVKM. The CDR3 spells CASSKLGTLNEQFF. CDR3 in DNA: TGTGCCAGCAGTAAACTCGGGACATTGAATGAGCAGTTCTTC.